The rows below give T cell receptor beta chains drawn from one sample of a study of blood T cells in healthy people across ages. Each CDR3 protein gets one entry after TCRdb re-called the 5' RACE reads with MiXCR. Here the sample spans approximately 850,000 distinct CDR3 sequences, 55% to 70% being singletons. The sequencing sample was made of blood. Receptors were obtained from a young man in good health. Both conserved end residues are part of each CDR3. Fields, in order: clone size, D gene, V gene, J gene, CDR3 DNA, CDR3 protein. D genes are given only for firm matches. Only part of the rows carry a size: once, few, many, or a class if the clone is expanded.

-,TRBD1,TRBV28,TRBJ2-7,TGTGCCAGCAGGGCCGGGACAGGGATTCCCTACGAGCAGTACTTC,CASRAGTGIPYEQYF
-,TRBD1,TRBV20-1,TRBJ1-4,TGCAGTGCTAGAACAGGGGTAACTAATGAAAAACTGTTTTTT,CSARTGVTNEKLFF
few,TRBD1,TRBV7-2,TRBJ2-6,TGTGCCAGCAGCCGTTGGGGGACAGGGATTACTGGGGCCAACGTCCTGACTTTC,CASSRWGTGITGANVLTF
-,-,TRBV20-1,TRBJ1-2,TGCAGTGCCGGGGACGGGGGCTACACCTTC,CSAGDGGYTF
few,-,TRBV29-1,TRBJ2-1,TGCAGCGTTCCCGGCTCCTACAATGAGCAGTTCTTC,CSVPGSYNEQFF
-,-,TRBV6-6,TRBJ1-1,TGTGCCAGCAGTGACGGCAGGGGAGACACTGAAGCTTTCTTT,CASSDGRGDTEAFF
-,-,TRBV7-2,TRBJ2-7,TGTGCCAGCAGCTTAGGGGGGAAGGCCCTGAACGAGCAGTACTTC,CASSLGGKALNEQYF
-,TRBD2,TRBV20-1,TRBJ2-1,TGCAGTGCTAGAGAACTAGCGGGAGCATACGGTCCTTATGTCGATGAGCAGTTCTTC,CSARELAGAYGPYVDEQFF
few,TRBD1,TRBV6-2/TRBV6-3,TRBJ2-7,TGTGCCAGCAAGGGGACAGGGTTCTACGAGCAGTACTTC,CASKGTGFYEQYF
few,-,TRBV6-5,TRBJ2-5,TGTGCCAGCAGTTACTCGGGGCGGGGAGAGACCCAGTACTTC,CASSYSGRGETQYF
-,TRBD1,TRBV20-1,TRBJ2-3,TGCAGTGCGGGGACAGGGATTAGGAGGAGCACAGATACGCAGTATTTT,CSAGTGIRRSTDTQYF
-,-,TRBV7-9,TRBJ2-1,TGTGCCAGCAGCTTAGAATCTCGAGGATACAATGAGCAGTTCTTC,CASSLESRGYNEQFF
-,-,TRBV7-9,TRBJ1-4,TGTGCCAGCAGCTTAAACGGACGTGAAAAACTGTTTTTT,CASSLNGREKLFF
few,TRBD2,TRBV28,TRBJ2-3,TGTGCCAGCAGTCCTCTAGCGGGGAGCACAGATACGCAGTATTTT,CASSPLAGSTDTQYF
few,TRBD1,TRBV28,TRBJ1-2,TGTGCCAGTCGGCAGGGGGAAGAGGACACCTTC,CASRQGEEDTF
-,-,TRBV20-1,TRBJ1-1,TGCAGTGCTAATCAATTCGACAAATTGTACACTGAAGCTTTCTTT,CSANQFDKLYTEAFF
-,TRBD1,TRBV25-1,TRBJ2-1,TGTGCCAGCAGTGTTATTAAGGGGGCTTCGGGTGAGCAGTTCTTC,CASSVIKGASGEQFF
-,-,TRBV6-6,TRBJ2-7,TGTGCCACCAGGCCTGGGGGCTACGAGCAGTACTTC,CATRPGGYEQYF
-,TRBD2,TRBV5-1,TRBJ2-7,TGCGCCAGCAGCGGAGGGACTAGCGGAACCTACGAGCAGTACTTC,CASSGGTSGTYEQYF
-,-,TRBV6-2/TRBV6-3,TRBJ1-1,TGTGCCAGCAGTTACCCAAGCCCCCACCTCCGGGACAACGGGCGACCTGAAGCTTTCTTT,CASSYPSPHLRDNGRPEAFF
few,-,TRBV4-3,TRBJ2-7,TGCGCCAGCAGCCAAGATCGGGTCGGGAGCAGCGAGAAGCAGTACTTC,CASSQDRVGSSEKQYF
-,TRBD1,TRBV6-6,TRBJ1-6,TGTGCCACAGGGGGGGGACCTGTCTCACCCCTCCACTTT,CATGGGPVSPLHF
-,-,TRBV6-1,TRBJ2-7,TGTGCCAGCAGCCCCGATCTCCCGGACAGCCCGTCCTACGAGCAGTACTTC,CASSPDLPDSPSYEQYF
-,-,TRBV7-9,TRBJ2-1,TGTGCCAGCAGCGGCGCTGGGTACAATGAGCAGTTCTTC,CASSGAGYNEQFF
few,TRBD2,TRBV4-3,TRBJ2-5,TGCGCCAGCAGCCAAGCTTTTCTAGCGGGATGGTTAGAGACCCAGTACTTC,CASSQAFLAGWLETQYF
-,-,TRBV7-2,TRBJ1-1,TGTGCCAGCAGCTTCCATGCAGGAGAAGCTTTCTTT,CASSFHAGEAFF
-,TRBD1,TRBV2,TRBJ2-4,TGTGCCAGCAGTGAGAGACAGGGGGCATCCGGTTTTGGCATTCAGTACTTC,CASSERQGASGFGIQYF
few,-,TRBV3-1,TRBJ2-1,TGTGCCAGCAGCCAAGATCCTACGCCAAGCGATGAGCAGTTCTTC,CASSQDPTPSDEQFF
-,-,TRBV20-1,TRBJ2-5,TGCAGTGCTAGAGATAGTCTTGGAGCGCGAGAGACCCAGTACTTC,CSARDSLGARETQYF
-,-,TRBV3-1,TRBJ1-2,TGTGCCAGCAGCCAAGAAGGTTTCGGAATATTGTATGGCTACACCTTC,CASSQEGFGILYGYTF
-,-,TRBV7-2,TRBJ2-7,TGTGCCAGCAGGCCCCAAAACTCCTACGAGCAGTACTTC,CASRPQNSYEQYF
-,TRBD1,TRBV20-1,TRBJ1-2,TGCAGTGCTAGGGACAGGAATAACTATGGCTACACCTTC,CSARDRNNYGYTF
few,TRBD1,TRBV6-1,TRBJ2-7,TGTGCCAGCAGTCCCACTAGCTTCGGACAGGGTTTATACGAGCAGTACTTC,CASSPTSFGQGLYEQYF
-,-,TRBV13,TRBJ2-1,TGTGCCAGCAGCTTAGTGAGCGAGGGGCGGAACCGGAATGAGCAGTTCTTC,CASSLVSEGRNRNEQFF
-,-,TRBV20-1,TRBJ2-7,TGCAGTGCTAGTGATTGGGGGGACTACGAGCAGTACTTC,CSASDWGDYEQYF
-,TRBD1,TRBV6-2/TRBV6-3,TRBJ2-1,TGTGCCAGCAGTTACGGGGGACAGGGGAGCAATGAGCAGTTCTTC,CASSYGGQGSNEQFF
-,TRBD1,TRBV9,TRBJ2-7,TGTGCCAGCAGCGTAGGAGGACAGGGCCTCTACGAGCAGTACTTC,CASSVGGQGLYEQYF
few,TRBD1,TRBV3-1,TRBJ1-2,TGTGCCAGCAGCCAAGATCGCTTGACAGGGACGATTAACTATGGCTACACCTTC,CASSQDRLTGTINYGYTF
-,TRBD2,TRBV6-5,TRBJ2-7,TGTGCCAGCAGTTACTCGAGCGGGGGCCAATACGAGCAGTACTTC,CASSYSSGGQYEQYF
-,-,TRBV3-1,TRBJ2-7,TGTGCCAGCAGCCACGGGGTTCGAGGCAATGAGCAGTACTTC,CASSHGVRGNEQYF
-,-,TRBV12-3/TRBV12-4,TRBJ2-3,TGTGCCAGCAGTTTATCGGGGGCCGCCACAGATACGCAGTATTTT,CASSLSGAATDTQYF
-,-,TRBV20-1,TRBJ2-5,TGCAGTGCTAGAGATGTGTTGACAGAAGCCTACGGGCAGTACTTC,CSARDVLTEAYGQYF
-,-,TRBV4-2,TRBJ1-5,TGTGCCAGCAGCCAAGCCGACGGTGGGGAGGGCAATCAGCCCCAGCATTTT,CASSQADGGEGNQPQHF